Sequencing of this T cell receptor (beta chain) was carried out in a study of T cells in Graves' hyperthyroidism and ophthalmopathy. About the study: Blood from the periphery was taken at initial diagnosis, before any treatment.

Germline-derived CDR1 and CDR2 are SGHTA and FQGNSA. The V end lost 2 bases, the J end lost 8 bases, and 12 bases lay between the germline ends. The CDR3 consists of 13 residues. At least ten counts were recorded for this clonotype. RNA transcripts were the template for amplifying TCR beta CDR3 regions. With the HTBI primer set, the TCR CDR3 went through a first round of RT-PCR. TCRdb recomputed calls from the multiplex PCR reads with MiXCR, one row per CDR3 protein. The table shows fewer than 200,000 distinct CDR3 sequences, with just under 9.5% occurring only once. The rearrangement links TRBV7-2 to TRBJ1-2, with a weak D call TRBD1 (6 bases). Sample: blood. This clonotype originated in a young woman with Graves' hyperthyroidism that later progressed to Graves' ophthalmopathy. Here the CDR3 DNA reads TGTGCCAGCAGCTTACGGGACACTAAGGGCTACACCTTC. Encoded protein: CASSLRDTKGYTF.